This TCR beta chain was observed in a study of blood T cell repertoires in COVID-19. Study-wide background: Both acute and convalescent COVID-19 samples were obtained from the United States, Italy and Spain. T cells, B-cell-depleted T cells, or PBMCs provided the cDNA or gDNA that served as material.

In the source study's methods: Reference gene primers were amplified, and this amplification served to estimate nucleated cell counts. Using immunoSEQ multiplex PCR, the repertoire was profiled, and TCRdb retains in-frame clones only, with some absent. From that table come the V and J calls and clone size; the DNA was used to work out D and trimming. The sample includes about 370,000 clones, about 90% of them seen just once. The V gene's germline CDR1 is MDHEN and CDR2 SYDVKM. V was trimmed by 3 bases and J by 7 bases, leaving 9 bases between them. This CDR3 contains 12 residues. Seattle patients were enrolled during active infection and followed longitudinally.

The chain couples TRBV28 to TRBJ1-2; D is ambiguous. The source is a woman under 40 with COVID-19, enrolled during active disease. Sequencing input: peripheral blood. CDR3 sequence: CASSFRALGYTF. The CDR3 DNA follows: TGTGCCAGCAGTTTCCGCGCGCTTGGCTACACCTTC.